The 14 T cell receptor beta chains presented below share a single source sample, sequenced in a study of T-cell reconstitution after alpha-beta-depleted transplantation in children. The library targeted TCRbeta and was prepared with unique molecular identifiers. Using its own MiXCR run on the PCR reads, TCRdb lists one record per CDR3 protein. The sample consists of 500,000 or so distinct CDR3 sequences, roughly 10% of them appearing once. The source material was PBMCs, mostly from graft donor cells, sampled 180 days after TCRalphabeta/CD19-depleted stem cell transplant. The receptor set was obtained from a female patient between 2 and 15 years old who had a stem cell transplant for aplastic anemia, so the T cells may come from the graft donor.

Many counts were recorded for this clonotype. V and J are TRBV28 and TRBJ2-5; 8 nucleotides align to TRBD2. Per the germline V gene, CDR1 is MDHEN and CDR2 is SYDVKM. The CDR3 covers 15 residues. After removal of 3 bases from V and 5 bases from J, the junction contained 8 bases not matched to a gene. Written as DNA, the CDR3 is TGTGCCAGCAGTTTTGAGAGCGGGAGTTGGGAGACCCAGTACTTC. Translated, it gives CASSFESGSWETQYF.

This clonotype was recorded many times. The chain uses TRBV27 and TRBJ2-1; TRBD2 is a possible D gene (5 bases). V lost 5 bases and J lost 0, with 8 bases in between. Germline V gene data show CDR1 as MNHEY and CDR2 as SMNVEV (reference sequence). The CDR3 loop spans 14 amino acids. CDR3 sequence: CASSSGSSYNEQFF. CDR3 DNA: TGTGCCAGCAGTAGCGGTAGCTCCTACAATGAGCAGTTCTTC.

The chain employs TRBV7-9 and TRBJ2-7; 11 bases are a match to TRBD1. The CDR3 covers 16 residues. Germline V gene data show CDR1 as SEHNR and CDR2 as FQNEAQ (reference sequence). J gave up 0 bases and V 5 bases, and 6 bases lay outside the gene matches. The CDR3 DNA reads as TGTGCCAGCAGCCACACCGGGACAGGGGGCTCCTACGAGCAGTACTTC. It encodes CASSHTGTGGSYEQYF.

The rearrangement links TRBV6-2 or TRBV6-3 to TRBJ2-7; 7 nucleotides agree with TRBD1. The germline gives CDR1 MNHEY, CDR2 SVGEGT. Losses at the gene ends were 6 bases for V and 2 bases for J; bases not matched to a gene: 7. The CDR3 covers 14 residues. Here the CDR3 DNA reads TGTGCCAGCAGACGCCACAGGGGAACCTACGAGCAGTACGTC. This translates into CASRRHRGTYEQYV.

This chain joins TRBV20-1 and TRBJ2-7, with D perhaps matching TRBD1 (5 bases). The CDR3 totals 14 residues. V lost 2 bases and J lost 7, with 18 bases in between. Germline-derived CDR1 and CDR2 are DFQATT and SNEGSKA (reference sequence). The CDR3 here is CSARSSPIAGEQYF. As DNA, the CDR3 is TGCAGTGCTAGATCGTCCCCGATAGCAGGGGAGCAGTACTTC.

This clonotype was seen ten or more times. This chain uses TRBV18 with TRBJ2-1; TRBD2 matches 8 bases. In germline, CDR1 is KGHSH, CDR2 LQKENI. The J segment lost 6 bases and the V segment lost 0 bases, leaving 7 bases of the junction unmatched. This CDR3 is built from 16 residues. CDR3 DNA sequence: TGTGCCAGCTCACCACCGCGAGCGGGAGCCAGCAATGAGCAGTTCTTC. It encodes CASSPPRAGASNEQFF. Full variable domain (remainder filled in from reference TRBV18 and TRBJ2-1): NAGVMQNPRHLVRRRGQEARLRCSPMKGHSHVYWYRQLPEEGLKFMVYLQKENIIDESGMPKERFSAEFPKEGPSILRIQQVVRGDSAAYFCASSPPRAGASNEQFFGPGTRLTVL.

This clonotype was picked up a small number of times. The V gene is TRBV6-1, the J gene TRBJ2-1; 9 bases agree with TRBD2. Unmatched junction bases numbered 10, after V lost 6 bases and J lost 7 bases. The CDR3 has 15 amino acids. Per the germline V gene, CDR1 is MNHNS and CDR2 is SASEGT. In DNA, the CDR3 is TGTGCCAGCAGGACTAGCGGCCGGGGGAGGAATGAGCAGTTCTTC. Translated: CASRTSGRGRNEQFF.

The chain couples TRBV2 to TRBJ2-7, with 7 bases matching TRBD1. Germline V gives CDR1 SNHLY, CDR2 FYNNEI. The CDR3 is 15 amino acids. V shed 2 bases and J 6 bases; nucleotides not matched to a gene: 10. This CDR3 is CASSELTGPGGEQYF. CDR3 in DNA: TGTGCCAGCAGTGAACTGACAGGCCCAGGGGGCGAGCAGTACTTC. The full variable domain, in which reference TRBV2 and TRBJ2-7 provide the parts outside the CDR3, is EPEVTQTPSHQVTQMGQEVILRCVPISNHLYFYWYRQILGQKVEFLVSFYNNEISEKSEIFDDQFSVERPDGSNFTLKIRSTKLEDSAMYFCASSELTGPGGEQYFGPGTRLTVT.

Concerning this clonotype: This could be a read error, since a much larger clone is one nucleotide away. The chain links TRBV29-1 to TRBJ1-2; D possibly corresponds to TRBD1 (5 bases). Germline CDR1 is SQVTM and CDR2 is ANQGSEA. This CDR3 contains 12 residues. With 7 bases removed from V and 7 bases from J, the gap between germline ends came to 16 bases. This CDR3 reads CSGGAGKTGYTF. The CDR3 DNA reads as TGCAGCGGCGGGGCAGGGAAGACTGGCTACACCTTC.

This clonotype has just a few counts. Mismatch with germline at one junction end may stem from a read error. V is TRBV20-1 and J is TRBJ2-3; D is perhaps TRBD2 (6 bases). CDR1 is DFQATT and CDR2 is SNEGSKA in the germline V gene (reference sequence). The CDR3 totals 9 residues. The CDR3, as DNA: TGCAGTGCTAGAAGGCGGGGCCCGTTT. It yields the protein CSARRRGPF.

This sequence joins TRBV4-3 and TRBJ2-1; no clear D. Germline values: CDR1 LGHNA, CDR2 YSLEER. The germline V and J ends were trimmed by 0 bases and 4 bases, with 16 bases remaining between them. The CDR3 spans 17 residues. CDR3 sequence (DNA): TGCGCCAGCAGCCAAGAGGTCCCTCGGAACAGTTACAATGAGCAGTTCTTC. Its protein is CASSQEVPRNSYNEQFF.

This chain uses TRBV7-2 with TRBJ2-4; 9 nucleotides agree with TRBD1. With 4 bases clipped from V and 9 bases from J, the junction kept 10 bases outside the gene matches. The CDR3 consists of 15 residues. Germline-derived CDR1 and CDR2 are SGHTA and FQGNSA. CDR3: CASSSRGTGNAIQYF. CDR3 bases: TGTGCCAGCAGCTCCCGTGGGACAGGGAACGCCATTCAGTACTTC.

A few counts support this clonotype. J is TRBJ2-1 and V is TRBV19; 8 nucleotides match TRBD2. The CDR3 extends over 16 amino acids. With 5 bases clipped from V and 6 bases from J, the junction kept 12 bases outside the gene matches. Germline-derived CDR1 and CDR2 are LNHDA and SQIVND (reference sequence). CDR3 DNA sequence: TGTGCCAGTAGTCCCCTAGCGGGCTGGGCGGGCAATGAGCAGTTCTTC. Its translation is CASSPLAGWAGNEQFF.

V is TRBV20-1 and J is TRBJ1-1; TRBD1 might be the D (6 bases). In germline, CDR1 is DFQATT, CDR2 SNEGSKA (reference sequence). Deletions cut 5 bases from V and 3 bases from J, with 13 bases between. CDR3 size: 13 residues. The CDR3 DNA follows: TGCAGTGCTCGAAATACAGGGTACACTGAAGCTTTCTTT. It encodes CSARNTGYTEAFF.